This TCR beta chain was captured in a study of radiation and T cells in renal cell carcinoma. Study summary: Nephrectomy followed 15 Gy stereotactic body radiation by 4 weeks.

Study observations and caveats: In blood, top tumor clones expanded by 2 weeks, shrinking by 4.

Sample time point: baseline pretreatment blood. Indicated treatment: 15 Gy SBRT to primary tumor, nephrectomy 4 weeks later. Method: immunoSEQ multiplex PCR; TCRdb's copy keeps in-frame clones and lacks some. The sample lists about 130,000 clones, around nine tenths occurring once. With respect to this clone: The antigen is unknown.

The V end lost 7 bases, the J end lost 0 bases, and 10 bases lay between the germline ends. The CDR3 extends over 15 amino acids. The germline CDR1 and CDR2 sequences are MNHNS and SASEGT. The source of this sequence is a woman aged 50 to 65 with renal cell carcinoma. The chain links TRBV6-1 to TRBJ2-6; unclear D gene. Here the sequenced sample was blood, taken from a patient whose treatment included radiotherapy and nephrectomy. CDR3 in amino acids: CASIPKNSGANVLTF. CDR3 bases: TGTGCCAGCATACCGAAGAACTCTGGGGCCAACGTCCTGACTTTC.